The sequence of this T cell receptor beta chain was determined in a study of blood T cell repertoires in COVID-19. Background on the study: Acute-phase and convalescent COVID-19 samples originated in the United States, Italy and Spain. The cDNA or gDNA used as material had been derived from T cells, B-cell-depleted T cells, or PBMCs.

Authors' analysis steps: For nucleated cells, counts were estimated from reference gene primer amplification. The protocol was immunoSEQ multiplex PCR, while the TCRdb copy is restricted to in-frame clones and leaves out a portion. The V and J calls and clone size are taken from that table; D and trimming were inferred from the DNA. The sample contains some 120,000 clones, 65% to 85% of which appear only once. The CDR3 sequence is 15 residues long. Looked up from germline, CDR1 is SEHNR and CDR2 is FQNEAQ (reference sequence). V lost 5 bases, J lost 8 bases, and 9 bases stayed unmatched. This sequence originates from a man aged 70 or older with acute or convalescent COVID-19. The sample taken for sequencing was peripheral blood. This chain connects TRBV7-9 to TRBJ1-6, with 7 bases matching TRBD1. DNA for the CDR3: TGTGCCAGCAGCGCCCGGGACAGCAGTTATTCACCCCTCCACTTT. Protein: CASSARDSSYSPLHF.